What follows are 7 T cell receptor beta chains derived from one specimen sequenced in a study of metastatic and nonmetastatic thyroid tumors (dated by TCRdb to about 2020). Before undergoing thyroid surgery, none of the patients had been given any kind of treatment. The method behind the library was PCR. For sequencing, an Illumina HiSeq 4000 was employed. Using fastp at Q25 and MiXCR, TCRdb reprocessed the public reads and kept productive beta chains. Here the sample has some 20,000 clones; about 24% occur a single time. In total, the top ten clones hold approximately 6% of the sample. The sample comprised tumor tissue. The receptors stem from a female donor with papillary thyroid cancer or a benign thyroid nodule (not recorded which). Some clones in this sample may be carry-over from other donors' samples.

This clone occurred many times. The V call is TRBV20-1, the J call TRBJ2-2; 10 nucleotides match TRBD2. The CDR3 consists of 14 residues. Germline V lookup: CDR1 DFQATT, CDR2 SNEGSKA (reference sequence). With V trimmed by 2 bases and J by 3 bases, 0 bases remained unmatched. This CDR3 is CSARLAGDTGELFF. In nucleotides, the CDR3 is TGCAGTGCTAGACTAGCGGGAGACACCGGGGAGCTGTTTTTT.

This clone is medium-sized in the sample. This rearrangement joins TRBV6-2 or TRBV6-3 to TRBJ2-3; D may match TRBD1 or TRBD2 (5 bases each). V gave up 2 bases and J gave up 2 bases, with 11 bases separating them. This CDR3 has 15 residues. CDR1 is MNHEY, CDR2 SVGEGT, per germline. The CDR3 region has the DNA TGTGCCAGCAGTTACAACGGGGCTTACACAGATACGCAGTATTTT. Translated: CASSYNGAYTDTQYF.

This clone was detected ten times or more. The rearrangement uses TRBV4-1 and TRBJ2-1; 7 nucleotides agree with TRBD2. Germline V CDR1 and CDR2: MGHRA, YSYEKL. V shed 4 bases, J shed 2 bases, and the junction held 5 bases outside the gene matches. This CDR3 region has 15 residues. CDR3 loop: CASSLGGVAYNEQFF. As DNA, the CDR3 is TGCGCCAGCAGCCTTGGGGGGGTAGCCTACAATGAGCAGTTCTTC.

The CDR3 protein is CASAGQGISPLHF. The DNA for the CDR3 is TGTGCCAGCGCGGGACAGGGGATTTCACCCCTCCACTTT. The rearrangement uses TRBV2 and TRBJ1-6; 10 bases agree with TRBD1. The length of the CDR3 is 13 residues. Germline loops: CDR1 SNHLY, CDR2 FYNNEI. V gave up 8 bases and J gave up 9 bases; unmatched junction bases: 4. Using reference TRBV2 and TRBJ1-6 for the parts outside the CDR3, the full variable domain is EPEVTQTPSHQVTQMGQEVILRCVPISNHLYFYWYRQILGQKVEFLVSFYNNEISEKSEIFDDQFSVERPDGSNFTLKIRSTKLEDSAMYFCASAGQGISPLHFGNGTRLTVT.

This clone is medium-sized (0.01 to 0.1%) within its sample. The chain carries TRBV28 and TRBJ1-5; D may be TRBD1 (6 bases). Trimming took off 4 bases at V and 3 bases at J, with 7 bases between the two ends. Germline assignment: CDR1 MDHEN and CDR2 SYDVKM. CDR3 size: 13 residues. The CDR3 spells CASSWTDNQPQHF. Written as DNA, the CDR3 is TGTGCCAGCAGTTGGACAGACAATCAGCCCCAGCATTTT.

The gene calls are TRBV4-1 and TRBJ1-1; D gene unclear. Germline lookup yields CDR1 MGHRA and CDR2 YSYEKL. This CDR3 is 13 amino acids long. With 3 bases removed from V and 1 base from J, the gap between germline ends came to 6 bases. CDR3 residues: CASSQRENTEAFF. The DNA for the CDR3 is TGCGCCAGCAGCCAGCGGGAGAACACTGAAGCTTTCTTT.

This clone was counted at least ten times. The CDR3 loop reads CASSSWLAGGSNEQYF. Written as DNA, the CDR3 is TGTGCCAGCAGCTCATGGCTAGCGGGAGGAAGTAACGAGCAGTACTTC. V gene TRBV7-9 combines with J gene TRBJ2-7, with TRBD2 matching 11 bases. The V segment lost 4 bases and the J segment 5 bases; nucleotides outside the gene matches: 10. The CDR3 runs 16 residues. Germline lookup yields CDR1 SEHNR and CDR2 FQNEAQ (reference sequence). The variable domain in full, with the rest retrieved from reference TRBV7-9 and TRBJ2-7, is DTGVSQNPRHKITKRGQNVTFRCDPISEHNRLYWYRQTLGQGPEFLTYFQNEAQLEKSRLLSDRFSAERPKGSFSTLEIQRTEQGDSAMYLCASSSWLAGGSNEQYFGPGTRLTVT.